This T cell receptor beta chain stems from a study of cytomegalovirus exposure and HLA in healthy donors. Overall study context: Most donors, 81% of 398 genotyped, fell in the Caucasian-associated ancestry cluster.

The study's findings and limits: As immune exposure information, only CMV serostatus was available.

Concerning this clone: Its antigen is currently unknown.

The V and J ends lost 7 bases and 2 bases, in that order; junction bases with no gene match: 1. The CDR3 totals 12 residues. Looked up from germline, CDR1 is SGHRS and CDR2 is YFSETQ. PCR used 60 Vbeta primers and 13 Jbeta primers. Generated by immunoSEQ multiplex PCR, the TCRdb table keeps only in-frame clones and is missing some. The sample lists roughly 150,000 clones, roughly 65% seen once, with 1.5% to 2% in the top ten. The clonotype comes from a woman in her 30s in good health and CMV-seronegative. Material for sequencing was PBMCs. The gene calls are TRBV5-1 and TRBJ2-3; 7 nucleotides match TRBD2. The DNA of the CDR3 is TGCGCCAGCGGGAGGGCCACAGATACGCAGTATTTT. It yields the protein CASGRATDTQYF.